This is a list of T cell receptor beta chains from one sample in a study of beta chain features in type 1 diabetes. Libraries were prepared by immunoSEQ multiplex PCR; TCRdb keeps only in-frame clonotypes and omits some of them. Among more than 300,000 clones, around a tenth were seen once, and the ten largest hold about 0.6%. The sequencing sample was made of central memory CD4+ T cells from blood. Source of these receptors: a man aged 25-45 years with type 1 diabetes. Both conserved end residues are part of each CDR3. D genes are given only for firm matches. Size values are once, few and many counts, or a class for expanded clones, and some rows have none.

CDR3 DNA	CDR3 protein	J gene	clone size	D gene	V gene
TGTGCCAGCAGCCCAACCGGGACAGCGACCTACGAGCAGTACTTC	CASSPTGTATYEQYF	TRBJ2-7	.	TRBD1	TRBV5-6
TGCGCCAGCAGCTTGCGTAGCGGGAGTGGGGAGACCCAGTACTTC	CASSLRSGSGETQYF	TRBJ2-5	few	TRBD2	TRBV5-1
TGTGCCAGCAAAACAGTGAGCTCCTACAATGAGCAGTTCTTC	CASKTVSSYNEQFF	TRBJ2-1	.	.	TRBV6-5
TGTGCCAGCAGCTTAACGGCGGGAGATGTGGGAAACATTCAGTACTTC	CASSLTAGDVGNIQYF	TRBJ2-4	few	TRBD2	TRBV7-8
TGTGCCAGCAGCACCGGGACTCCGCGGGAGCAGTACTTC	CASSTGTPREQYF	TRBJ2-5	.	TRBD2	TRBV7-9
TGCGCCAGCAGCTTCTTTTTAGGGGGAGGAAACACCATATATTTT	CASSFFLGGGNTIYF	TRBJ1-3	few	.	TRBV5-1
TGTGCCAGCCGCTGGGGGACTAGCGGTGATGAGCAGTTCTTC	CASRWGTSGDEQFF	TRBJ2-1	.	TRBD2	TRBV28
TGTGCCAGCATCCAGGGGCCTTCCTATCAAGAGACCCAGTACTTC	CASIQGPSYQETQYF	TRBJ2-5	few	.	TRBV6-5
TGTGCCAGCAGCCTGAAGGACTCGACATTCTTC	CASSLKDSTFF	TRBJ2-1	few	.	TRBV7-9
TGCGCCAGCAGCGCTAGGGGCGCAGGAGGAACGCAGTATTTT	CASSARGAGGTQYF	TRBJ2-3	.	.	TRBV5-1
TGTGCCAGCAGCTTAGGCGGGAGGGGCACAGATACGCAGTATTTT	CASSLGGRGTDTQYF	TRBJ2-3	few	TRBD2	TRBV11-2
TGTGCCAGTAGTCCCTTGGGGGGGGCGAAGGAGCTGTTTTTT	CASSPLGGAKELFF	TRBJ2-2	.	.	TRBV19
TGCGCCAGCAGCGAAGGGACAGCTTTTAATGAAAAACTGTTTTTT	CASSEGTAFNEKLFF	TRBJ1-4	few	TRBD1	TRBV5-1
TGTGCCAGCAGCGGGGGCCAAGAGACCCAGTACTTC	CASSGGQETQYF	TRBJ2-5	few	.	TRBV4-2
TGTGCCAGTAGTACCCCTAGCGGTTTATCCAATGAGCAGTTCTTC	CASSTPSGLSNEQFF	TRBJ2-1	.	TRBD2	TRBV19
TGTGCCAGCGTCACCGGGCCGCACGACAATGAGCAGTTCTTC	CASVTGPHDNEQFF	TRBJ2-1	few	.	TRBV6-5
TGTGCCACGCGGACAGGGAGCACAGATACGCAGTATTTT	CATRTGSTDTQYF	TRBJ2-3	.	TRBD1	TRBV2
TGTGCCTCGCGGAGGGGAGGGAACACCGGGGAGCTGTTTTTT	CASRRGGNTGELFF	TRBJ2-2	few	.	TRBV6-1
TGTGCCAGCAGCCCCGGACCGAGCACAGATACGCAGTATTTT	CASSPGPSTDTQYF	TRBJ2-3	.	.	TRBV11-3
TGCGCCAGCAGTCAGGGAACGAAAGAGACCCAGTACTTC	CASSQGTKETQYF	TRBJ2-5	.	.	TRBV5-4
TGTGCCAGCAGACTGCAGGGTCAAGATACGCAGTATTTT	CASRLQGQDTQYF	TRBJ2-3	few	.	TRBV6-6
TGTGCCAGCAGCCAGGACGGGAGGCCCTCCTACGAGCAGTACTTC	CASSQDGRPSYEQYF	TRBJ2-7	.	TRBD2	TRBV4-2
TGTGCCAGCAGCGCTATAGGCACCGGGGAGCTGTTTTTT	CASSAIGTGELFF	TRBJ2-2	.	.	TRBV9
TGCGCCAGCAGCCTGGACGTGGCAGGAAAGGGCGAGCAGTACTTC	CASSLDVAGKGEQYF	TRBJ2-7	few	.	TRBV5-1
TGTGCCAGCAGTGGAAGATGGACACCTAGGGCAGATACGCAGTATTTT	CASSGRWTPRADTQYF	TRBJ2-3	few	.	TRBV25-1
TGCGCCAGCAGCTTGGGGGACAGGGACTATGGCTACACCTTC	CASSLGDRDYGYTF	TRBJ1-2	.	TRBD1	TRBV5-1
TGTGCCAGCAGCTTAAGTGGGGAGACCGGGGAGCTGTTTTTT	CASSLSGETGELFF	TRBJ2-2	.	.	TRBV7-9
TGTGCCAGCAGTTACTCGGGGTATGAGCAGTTCTTC	CASSYSGYEQFF	TRBJ2-1	.	.	TRBV6-5
TGTGCCAGCAGCTTAACGGCGGGAGAGACCCAGTACTTC	CASSLTAGETQYF	TRBJ2-5	.	.	TRBV4-2
TGTGCCAGCAGCTTTACGGGCGGGACGGATTACAATGAGCAGTTCTTC	CASSFTGGTDYNEQFF	TRBJ2-1	once	.	TRBV11-2
TGTGCCAGCAGTTTAGGGGGCAAAAACATTCAGTACTTC	CASSLGGKNIQYF	TRBJ2-4	many	.	TRBV28
TGTGCCAGCAGCACTAGACTCTCGGATACGCAGTATTTT	CASSTRLSDTQYF	TRBJ2-3	medium-sized	.	TRBV28
TGTGCCAGCAGTTTTAGACTGGCAGGGTACGAGCAGTACTTC	CASSFRLAGYEQYF	TRBJ2-7	many	.	TRBV27
TGTGCCAGCAGTATCCTGTCGGTTGCCGTGATTGGAAACACCATATATTTT	CASSILSVAVIGNTIYF	TRBJ1-3	.	.	TRBV5-6
TGTGCCAGCAGCCAGGCTAGGGACAATGAGCAGTTCTTC	CASSQARDNEQFF	TRBJ2-1	.	.	TRBV5-4
TGTGCCAGCAGCGTAATAAGGCCCAGTACCTACGAGCAGTACTTC	CASSVIRPSTYEQYF	TRBJ2-7	few	.	TRBV9
TGTGCCAGCTCACCAATTAAAGGGGACACCGGGGAGCTGTTTTTT	CASSPIKGDTGELFF	TRBJ2-2	many	.	TRBV18
TGTGCCATTGCGACAGGGAGAGACTCGGACACCGGGGAGCTGTTTTTT	CAIATGRDSDTGELFF	TRBJ2-2	.	TRBD1	TRBV10-3
TGTGCCAGCAACCGACCTCAGGGGGCCTACGAGCAGTACTTC	CASNRPQGAYEQYF	TRBJ2-7	few	TRBD1	TRBV28
TGTGCCAGCAGCTTGGGGGTCGGGGCGAGCAATCAGCCCCAGCATTTT	CASSLGVGASNQPQHF	TRBJ1-5	few	.	TRBV7-6
TGTGCCAGCAGCACGGACAGGTCTTACGAGCAGTACTTC	CASSTDRSYEQYF	TRBJ2-7	.	TRBD1	TRBV5-4
TGTGCCAGCAGCTCTACTAGCGGGCCCAGCTACGAGCAGTACTTC	CASSSTSGPSYEQYF	TRBJ2-7	.	TRBD2	TRBV5-6
TGTGCCAGTAGTATGAAGGGTGGAGAGACCCAGTACTTC	CASSMKGGETQYF	TRBJ2-5	few	.	TRBV19
TGTGCCAGTAGTCCGCAGGGAACCGGGGAGCTGTTTTTT	CASSPQGTGELFF	TRBJ2-2	few	.	TRBV19
TGTGCCAGCAGCCCGCATTCGGGGACCCTCCACTTT	CASSPHSGTLHF	TRBJ1-6	.	.	TRBV13
TGTGCCAGCAGCCAAGAATCCACAGATACGCAGTATTTT	CASSQESTDTQYF	TRBJ2-3	.	.	TRBV4-2
TGTGCCAGTAGTCTAGCGGGAGGGCTTGGAGATACGCAGTATTTT	CASSLAGGLGDTQYF	TRBJ2-3	many	TRBD2	TRBV19
TGTGCCAGCTCACCACCGGGGGACATAGCGGGAGCGCAGTTCTTC	CASSPPGDIAGAQFF	TRBJ2-1	.	TRBD2	TRBV18
TGTGCCAGCAGCTATTCGGAGGGACTAGCGGGCGGAGAGACCCAGTACTTC	CASSYSEGLAGGETQYF	TRBJ2-5	few	TRBD2	TRBV9
TGTGCCAGCAGCTTAGTAGCGGGACAGACTTGGGGTGAGCAGTTCTTC	CASSLVAGQTWGEQFF	TRBJ2-1	.	.	TRBV5-6
TGCGCCAGCAGCCAACAAAGTGGGACTAGCGGGCCCCCGTCCTACGAGCAGTACTTC	CASSQQSGTSGPPSYEQYF	TRBJ2-7	many	TRBD2	TRBV4-3
TGTGCCAGCTCACCCCCGGGACTAGCGGGACTCTCCTCCTACAATGAGCAGTTCTTC	CASSPPGLAGLSSYNEQFF	TRBJ2-1	few	TRBD2	TRBV18
TGTGCCAGCAGCCGAGGAACGGAACAAGAGACCCAGTACTTC	CASSRGTEQETQYF	TRBJ2-5	few	.	TRBV7-7
TGTGCCAGCAGCAAAGGGGACAGGTCCTACGAGCAGTACTTC	CASSKGDRSYEQYF	TRBJ2-7	.	.	TRBV21-1
TGTGCCAGCAGTGAACTAGGGGTGAACACCATATATTTT	CASSELGVNTIYF	TRBJ1-3	.	.	TRBV6-1